This T cell receptor (beta chain) stems from a study of T-cell reconstitution after alpha-beta-depleted transplantation in children listed by TCRdb under 2016. For the study in its entirety: T-cell immune reconstitution after TCRalphabeta/CD19-depleted allogeneic hematopoietic cell transplantation in children was quantitatively tracked in the study by means of TCR repertoire profiling. What the study reported, not specific to this receptor: In some patients, the high TCRbeta diversity seen at day 60 was put down to recipient T cells and intrathymic progenitors that had survived conditioning. Over subsequent months, a decline in hyperexpanded clone frequencies was noted, and after one year, T-cell counts and TCRbeta diversity were mostly ascribed to newly produced T cells. The apparently early alphabetaT-cell count recovery about two months after transplant was reportedly dependent on only several hundred rapidly expanded clones derived from non-depleted graft cells.

This clonotype was counted at least ten times. Its antigen specificity is not known. Base qualities are missing; no much larger clone stands one base away. Library preparation employed PCR. The data were produced on an Illumina HiSeq 2500. Molecular barcoding was employed in the preparation of TCR libraries, with unique molecular identifiers being used to normalize TCRbeta repertoire quantification. TCRdb reprocessing: public reads trimmed at Q25 with fastp, clones called with MiXCR, in-frame beta chains kept. Rows are unified per CDR3 protein, each entry keeping the most common DNA and genes. A total of approximately 630,000 distinct CDR3 sequences appear in this sample, 10% to 15% of them only once. In total, the top ten clones hold 0.79% of the sample. From a lookup of the germline V gene, CDR1 and CDR2 are SQVTM and ANQGSEA. V and J are truncated by 8 bases and 8 bases respectively, leaving an intervening sequence of 16 bases. The CDR3, cysteine through phenylalanine, is 12 amino acids long. Only the CDR3 DNA stays, 36 bases, in frame from base 1.

The sample's treatment or condition label, decoded: allogeneic hematopoietic cell transplantation with graft depleted of TCRalphabeta T cells and CD19 B cells. The children who served as transplant recipients had been given grafts of TCRalphabeta/CD19-depleted allogeneic hematopoietic cells. Here the sequenced sample was PBMCs, taken before TCRalphabeta/CD19-depleted stem cell transplant. This receptor was obtained from a girl aged 2-9 years with congenital amegakaryocytic thrombocytopenia, due to receive a stem cell transplant. This receptor chain uses TRBV29-1 and TRBJ2-1; a weak D assignment points to TRBD2 (6 bases agree). The nucleotides are TGCAGCCTCCTGAGCGGAGGGGATGAGCAGTTCTTC. The resulting protein is CSLLSGGDEQFF.